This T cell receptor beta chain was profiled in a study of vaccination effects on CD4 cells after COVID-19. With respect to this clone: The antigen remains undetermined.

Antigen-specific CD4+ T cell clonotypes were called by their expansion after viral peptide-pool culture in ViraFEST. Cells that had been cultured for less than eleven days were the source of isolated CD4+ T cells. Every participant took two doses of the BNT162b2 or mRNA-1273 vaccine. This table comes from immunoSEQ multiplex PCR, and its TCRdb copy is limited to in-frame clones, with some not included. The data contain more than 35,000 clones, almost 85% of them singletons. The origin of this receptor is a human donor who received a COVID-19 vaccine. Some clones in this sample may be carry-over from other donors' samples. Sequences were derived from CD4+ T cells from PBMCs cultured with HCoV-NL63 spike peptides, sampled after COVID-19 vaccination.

The CDR3 DNA reads TGTGCCAGCAGTTATAATAACTATGGCTACACCTTC. Residues: CASSYNNYGYTF. The V gene is TRBV6-5, the J gene TRBJ1-2, with D uncertain. Looked up from germline, CDR1 is MNHEY and CDR2 is SVGAGI. V dropped 3 bases and J dropped 1 base, with 3 bases sitting between them. CDR3 length: 12 residues.